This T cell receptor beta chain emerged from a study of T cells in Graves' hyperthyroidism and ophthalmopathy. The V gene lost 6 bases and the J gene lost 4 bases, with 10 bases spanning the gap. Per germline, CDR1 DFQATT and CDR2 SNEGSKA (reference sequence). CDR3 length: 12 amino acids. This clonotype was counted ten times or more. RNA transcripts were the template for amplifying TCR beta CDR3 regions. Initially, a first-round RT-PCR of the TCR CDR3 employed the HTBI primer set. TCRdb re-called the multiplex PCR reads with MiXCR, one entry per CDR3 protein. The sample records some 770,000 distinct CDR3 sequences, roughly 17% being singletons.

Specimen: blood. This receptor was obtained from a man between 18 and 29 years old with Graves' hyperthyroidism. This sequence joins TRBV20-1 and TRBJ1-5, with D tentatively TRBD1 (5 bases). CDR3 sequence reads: CSAGDGNQPQHF. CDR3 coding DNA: TGCAGTGCGGGGGACGGGAATCAGCCCCAGCATTTT.